The following is a TCR beta chain sequence with its context. The antigen remains unidentified. The source of the sample is a study of shared clonotypes between healthy human individuals. On the study more broadly: Per donor, CD8 memory used one plate, CD8 naive used two, CD4 memory used three and CD4 naive used three. General study results and limits: Inspection by rarefaction showed sorted-subset sequencing to be incomplete despite large depth.

Germline V gene data show CDR1 as SGHTS and CDR2 as YDEGEE. This CDR3 spans 13 amino acids. V lost 0 bases and J lost 7; bases outside the gene matches: 4. In the source study's methods: ImmunoSEQ yielded junction-only sequences lacking quality scores, so filtering differed. Here immunoSEQ multiplex PCR was the method, and the copy in TCRdb shows in-frame clones only, minus some. V, J and clone size reflect that table, while D and trimming were determined from the DNA. There are a few million clones in the sample; around nine tenths occur only once, and 0.11% to 0.15% lies in the top ten. The sequenced sample was naive CD4+ T cells sorted from blood. As for subset: CD45RA+ positively selected. The clonotype originates from a man younger than 35 in good health. The chain recombines TRBV5-8 with TRBJ2-7; 7 bases are shared with TRBD1. For the CDR3, the DNA is TGTGCCAGCAGCTTGGAGACAGGGAAGGAGCAGTACTTC. As protein: CASSLETGKEQYF.